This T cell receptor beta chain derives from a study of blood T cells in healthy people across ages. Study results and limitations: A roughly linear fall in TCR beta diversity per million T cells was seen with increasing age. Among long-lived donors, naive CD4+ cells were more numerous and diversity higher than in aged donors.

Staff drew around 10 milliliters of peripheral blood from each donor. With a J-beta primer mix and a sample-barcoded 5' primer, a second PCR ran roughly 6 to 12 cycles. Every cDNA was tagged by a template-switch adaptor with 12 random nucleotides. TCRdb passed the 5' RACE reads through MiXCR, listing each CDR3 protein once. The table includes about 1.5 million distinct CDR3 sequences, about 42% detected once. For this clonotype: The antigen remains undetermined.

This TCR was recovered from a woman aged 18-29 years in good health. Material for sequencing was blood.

The CDR3 spells CASSFRRGATGELFF. In DNA form, the CDR3 reads TGTGCCAGCAGCTTTCGTAGGGGGGCCACCGGGGAGCTGTTTTTT. The genes are TRBV7-6 and TRBJ2-2, with D tentatively TRBD1 or TRBD2 (6 bases each). V gave up 3 bases and J gave up 4 bases, with 12 bases separating them. CDR3 length: 15 residues. In germline, CDR1 is SGHVS, CDR2 FNYEAQ.